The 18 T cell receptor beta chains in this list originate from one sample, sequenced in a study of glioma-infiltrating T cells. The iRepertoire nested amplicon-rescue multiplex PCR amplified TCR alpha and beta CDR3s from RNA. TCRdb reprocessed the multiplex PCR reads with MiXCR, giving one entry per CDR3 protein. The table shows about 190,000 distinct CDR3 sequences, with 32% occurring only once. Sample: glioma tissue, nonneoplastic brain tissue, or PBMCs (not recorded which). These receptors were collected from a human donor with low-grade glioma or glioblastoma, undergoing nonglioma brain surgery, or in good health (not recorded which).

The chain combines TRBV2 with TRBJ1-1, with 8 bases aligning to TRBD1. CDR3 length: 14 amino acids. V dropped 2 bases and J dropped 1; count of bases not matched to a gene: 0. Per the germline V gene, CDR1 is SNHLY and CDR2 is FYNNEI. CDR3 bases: TGTGCCAGCAGTGAACAGGGGGCGAACACTGAAGCTTTCTTT. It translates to CASSEQGANTEAFF.

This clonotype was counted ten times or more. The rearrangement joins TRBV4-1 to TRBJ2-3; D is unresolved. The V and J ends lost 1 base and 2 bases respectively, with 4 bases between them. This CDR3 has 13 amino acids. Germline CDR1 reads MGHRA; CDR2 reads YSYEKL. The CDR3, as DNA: TGCGCCAGCAGCCAAGGCGTCACAGATACGCAGTATTTT. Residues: CASSQGVTDTQYF.

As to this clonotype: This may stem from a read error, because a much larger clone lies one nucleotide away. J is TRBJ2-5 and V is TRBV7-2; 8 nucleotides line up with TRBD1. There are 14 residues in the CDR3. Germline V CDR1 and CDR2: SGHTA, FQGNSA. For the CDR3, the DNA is TGTTCCAGCAGCCGACAACAGGGGGGCGAGACCCAGTACTTC. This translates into CSSSRQQGGETQYF. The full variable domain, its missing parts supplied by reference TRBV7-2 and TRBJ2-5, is GAGVSQSPSNKVTEKGKDVELRCDPISGHTALYWYRQSLGQGLEFLIYFQGNSAPDKSGLPSDRFSAERTGGSVSTLTIQRTQQEDSAVYLCSSSRQQGGETQYFGPGTRLLVL.

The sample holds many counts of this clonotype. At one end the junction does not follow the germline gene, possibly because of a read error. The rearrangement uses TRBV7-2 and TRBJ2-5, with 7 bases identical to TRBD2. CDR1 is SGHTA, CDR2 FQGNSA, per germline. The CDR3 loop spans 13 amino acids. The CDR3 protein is CASSLAERETQYF. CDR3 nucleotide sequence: TGTGCCAGCAGCCTAGCGGAACGGGAGACCCAGTACTTC.

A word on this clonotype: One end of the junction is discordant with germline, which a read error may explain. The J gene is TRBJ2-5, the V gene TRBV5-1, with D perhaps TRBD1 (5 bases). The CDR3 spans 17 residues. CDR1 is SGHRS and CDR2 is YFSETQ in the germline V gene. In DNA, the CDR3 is TGCGCCAGCAGCTTTGGGGCGCAGCCAAACGATCAAGAGATCCAGTACTTC. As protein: CASSFGAQPNDQEIQYF.

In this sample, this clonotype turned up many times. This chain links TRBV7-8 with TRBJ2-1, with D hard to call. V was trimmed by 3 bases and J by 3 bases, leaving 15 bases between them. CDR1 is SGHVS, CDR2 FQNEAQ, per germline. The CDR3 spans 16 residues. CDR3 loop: CASSLMWGIYYNEQFF. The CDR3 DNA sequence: TGTGCCAGCAGCTTGATGTGGGGAATTTACTACAATGAGCAGTTCTTC.

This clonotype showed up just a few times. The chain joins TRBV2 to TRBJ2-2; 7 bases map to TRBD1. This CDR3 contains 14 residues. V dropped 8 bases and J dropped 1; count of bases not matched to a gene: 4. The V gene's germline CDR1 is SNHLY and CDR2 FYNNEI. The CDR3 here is CASADRRNTGELFF. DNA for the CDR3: TGTGCCAGCGCGGACAGGAGGAACACCGGGGAGCTGTTTTTT.

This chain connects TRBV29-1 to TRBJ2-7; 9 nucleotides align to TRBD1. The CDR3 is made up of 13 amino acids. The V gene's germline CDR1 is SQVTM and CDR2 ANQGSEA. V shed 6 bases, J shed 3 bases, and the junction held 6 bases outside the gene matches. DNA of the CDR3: TGCAGCGTCCCGGGGACAGGGATCTACGAGCAGTACTTC. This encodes CSVPGTGIYEQYF.

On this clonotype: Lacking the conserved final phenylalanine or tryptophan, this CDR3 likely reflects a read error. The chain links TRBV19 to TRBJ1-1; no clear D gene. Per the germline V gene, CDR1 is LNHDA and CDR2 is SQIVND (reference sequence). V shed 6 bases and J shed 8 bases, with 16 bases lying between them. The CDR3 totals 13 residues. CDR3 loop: CASRSLGRSEAFL. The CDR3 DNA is TGTGCCAGTAGATCCCTTGGGAGAAGCGAAGCTTTCTTA.

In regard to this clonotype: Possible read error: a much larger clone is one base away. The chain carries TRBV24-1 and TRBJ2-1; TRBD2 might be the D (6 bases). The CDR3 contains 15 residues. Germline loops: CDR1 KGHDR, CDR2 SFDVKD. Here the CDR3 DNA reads TGTGCCACCAGTGATTTAGCGGGCCCTTACAGTGAGCAGTTCTTC. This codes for CATSDLAGPYSEQFF.

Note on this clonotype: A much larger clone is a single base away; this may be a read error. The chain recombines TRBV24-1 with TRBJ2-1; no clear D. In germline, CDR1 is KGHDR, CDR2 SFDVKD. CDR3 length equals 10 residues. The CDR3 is CATSSNEKFF. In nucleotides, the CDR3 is TGTGCCACCAGTTCCAATGAGAAGTTCTTC.

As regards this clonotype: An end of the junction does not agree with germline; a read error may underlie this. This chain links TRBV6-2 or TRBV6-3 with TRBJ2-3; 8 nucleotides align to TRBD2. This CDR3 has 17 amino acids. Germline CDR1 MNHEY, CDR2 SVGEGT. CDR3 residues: CASRYSSSDGRGDTQDF. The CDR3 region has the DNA TGTGCCAGCAGGTACTCGAGCTCCGACGGGAGGGGTGATACGCAGGATTTT.

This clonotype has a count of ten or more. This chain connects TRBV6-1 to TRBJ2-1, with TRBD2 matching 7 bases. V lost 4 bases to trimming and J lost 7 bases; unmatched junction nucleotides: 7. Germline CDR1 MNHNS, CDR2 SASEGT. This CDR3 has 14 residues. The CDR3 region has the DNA TGTGCCAGCAGTGCTAACTGGGGGGGGAATGAGCAGTTCTTC. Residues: CASSANWGGNEQFF.

The CDR3 loop is CASSSGLAGWETGELFF. DNA for the CDR3: TGTGCCAGCAGTTCGGGACTAGCGGGATGGGAAACCGGGGAGCTGTTTTTT. J is TRBJ2-2 and V is TRBV27, with 13 bases that match TRBD2. Per the germline V gene, CDR1 is MNHEY and CDR2 is SMNVEV (reference sequence). Unmatched junction bases numbered 7, after V lost 4 bases and J lost 5 bases. This CDR3 comprises 17 residues.

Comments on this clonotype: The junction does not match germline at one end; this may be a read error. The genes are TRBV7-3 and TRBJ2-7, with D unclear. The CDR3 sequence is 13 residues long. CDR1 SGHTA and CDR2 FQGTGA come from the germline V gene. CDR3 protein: CASSLGLSDEQRF. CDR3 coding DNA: TGTGCCAGCAGTTTGGGGTTGAGCGACGAGCAGCGCTTC.

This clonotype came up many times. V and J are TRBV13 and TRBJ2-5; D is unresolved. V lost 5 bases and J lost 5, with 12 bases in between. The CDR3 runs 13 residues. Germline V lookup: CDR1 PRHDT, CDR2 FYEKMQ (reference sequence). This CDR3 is CASSPKLGETQYF. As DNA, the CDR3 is TGTGCCAGCAGCCCTAAGCTGGGGGAGACCCAGTACTTC.

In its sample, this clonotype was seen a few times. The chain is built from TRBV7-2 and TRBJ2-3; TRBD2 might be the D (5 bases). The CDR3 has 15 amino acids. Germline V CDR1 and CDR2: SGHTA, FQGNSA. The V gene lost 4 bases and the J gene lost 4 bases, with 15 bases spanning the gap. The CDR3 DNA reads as TGTGCCAGCAGCTCCCAACTAGTGGGTCCAGATACGCAGTATTTT. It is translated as CASSSQLVGPDTQYF.

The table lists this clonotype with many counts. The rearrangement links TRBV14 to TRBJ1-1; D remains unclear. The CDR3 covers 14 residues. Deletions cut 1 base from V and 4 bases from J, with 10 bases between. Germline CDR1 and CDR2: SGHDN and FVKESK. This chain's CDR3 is CASSQVNVGTEAFF. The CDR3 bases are TGTGCCAGCAGCCAAGTTAACGTGGGCACTGAAGCTTTCTTT.